This T cell receptor (beta chain) was sequenced in a study of blood T cell repertoires in COVID-19. Looking at the study overall: There were acute and convalescent COVID-19 samples, and they came from the United States, Italy and Spain. PBMCs, B-cell-depleted T cells, or T cells provided the cDNA or gDNA that made up the material.

In the study's own analysis: How many nucleated cells were present was estimated from reference gene primer amplification. The method was immunoSEQ multiplex PCR; TCRdb's version includes in-frame clones alone and lacks a portion of them. The V and J calls and clone size were taken over from that table, and D and trimming were inferred from the DNA. In the table there are some 120,000 clones, 88% of which are singletons. The material sequenced was peripheral blood. The TCR sequence derives from a human donor in a cohort sampled during active COVID-19.

The CDR3 DNA reads TGCGCCAGCAGCCCACTCCCCGGGGATTCTTACGAGCAGTACTTC. It codes for CASSPLPGDSYEQYF. This chain uses TRBV4-1 with TRBJ2-7; possible D gene TRBD2, 5 bases. The germline V gene has CDR1 MGHRA and CDR2 YSYEKL. Trimming pared 4 bases from V and 4 bases from J, leaving 17 bases between. The CDR3 contains 15 residues.